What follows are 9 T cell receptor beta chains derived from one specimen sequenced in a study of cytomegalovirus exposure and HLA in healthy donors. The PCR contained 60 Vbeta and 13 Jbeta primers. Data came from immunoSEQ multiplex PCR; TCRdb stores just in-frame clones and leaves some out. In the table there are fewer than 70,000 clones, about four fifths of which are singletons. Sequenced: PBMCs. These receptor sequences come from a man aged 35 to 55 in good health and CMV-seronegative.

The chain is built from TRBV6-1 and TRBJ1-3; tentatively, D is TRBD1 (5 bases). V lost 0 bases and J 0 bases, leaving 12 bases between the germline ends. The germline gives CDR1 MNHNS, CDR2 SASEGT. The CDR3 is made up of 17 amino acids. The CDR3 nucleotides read TGTGCCAGCAGTGAAGCGCTGGGGCAGAACTCTGGAAACACCATATATTTT. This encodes CASSEALGQNSGNTIYF.

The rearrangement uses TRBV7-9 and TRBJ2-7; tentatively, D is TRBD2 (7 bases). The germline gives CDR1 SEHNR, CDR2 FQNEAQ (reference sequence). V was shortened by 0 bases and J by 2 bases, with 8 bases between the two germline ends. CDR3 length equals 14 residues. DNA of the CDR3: TGTGCCAGCAGCTTAGCGGGGGGGCCCTACGAGCAGTACTTC. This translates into CASSLAGGPYEQYF.

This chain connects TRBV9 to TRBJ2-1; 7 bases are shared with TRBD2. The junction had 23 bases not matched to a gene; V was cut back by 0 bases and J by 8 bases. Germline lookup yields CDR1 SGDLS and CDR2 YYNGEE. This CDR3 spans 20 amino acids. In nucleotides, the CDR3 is TGTGCCAGCAGCGTAGGACTGGAACCGGGACTAACATGGGTGGGGGATGAGCAGTTCTTC. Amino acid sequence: CASSVGLEPGLTWVGDEQFF.

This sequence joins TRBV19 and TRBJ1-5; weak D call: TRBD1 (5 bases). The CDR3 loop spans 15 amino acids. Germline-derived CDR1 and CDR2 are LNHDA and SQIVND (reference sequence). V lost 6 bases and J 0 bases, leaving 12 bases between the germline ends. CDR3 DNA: TGTGCCAGTAGCAAGACAGTCTATAGCAATCAGCCCCAGCATTTT. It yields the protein CASSKTVYSNQPQHF.

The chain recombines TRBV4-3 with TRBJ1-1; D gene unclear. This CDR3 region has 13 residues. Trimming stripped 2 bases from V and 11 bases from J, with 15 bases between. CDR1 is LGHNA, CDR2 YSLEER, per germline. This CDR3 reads CASSQSGLETAFF. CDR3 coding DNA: TGCGCCAGCAGCCAATCTGGCCTTGAAACGGCTTTCTTT.

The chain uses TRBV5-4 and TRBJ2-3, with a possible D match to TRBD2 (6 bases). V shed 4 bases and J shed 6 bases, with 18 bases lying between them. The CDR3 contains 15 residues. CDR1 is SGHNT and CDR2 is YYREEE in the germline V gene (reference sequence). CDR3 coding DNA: TGTGCCAGCAGCACTCCGGGACTCCTAGGGGATACGCAGTATTTT. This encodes CASSTPGLLGDTQYF.

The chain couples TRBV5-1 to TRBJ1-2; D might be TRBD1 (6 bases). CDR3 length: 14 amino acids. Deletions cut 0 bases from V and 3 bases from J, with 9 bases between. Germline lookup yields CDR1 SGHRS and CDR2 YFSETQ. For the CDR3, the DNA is TGCGCCAGCAGCTTGGCTACAGGGTACTATGGCTACACCTTC. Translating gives CASSLATGYYGYTF.

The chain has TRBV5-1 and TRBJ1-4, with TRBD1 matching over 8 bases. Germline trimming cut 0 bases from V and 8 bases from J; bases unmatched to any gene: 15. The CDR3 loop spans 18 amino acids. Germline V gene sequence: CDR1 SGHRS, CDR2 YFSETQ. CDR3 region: CASSLAPTGATSNEKLFF. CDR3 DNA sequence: TGCGCCAGCAGCTTGGCCCCGACAGGGGCAACCTCGAACGAAAAACTGTTTTTT.

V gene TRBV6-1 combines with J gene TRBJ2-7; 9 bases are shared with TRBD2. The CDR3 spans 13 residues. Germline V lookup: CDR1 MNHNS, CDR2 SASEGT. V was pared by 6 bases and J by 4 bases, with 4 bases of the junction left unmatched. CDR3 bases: TGTGCCAGCAGCGCGGGGGGGCCGTACGAGCAGTACGTC. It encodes CASSAGGPYEQYV.